This T cell receptor beta chain is drawn from a study of graft-versus-host responses after intestinal transplantation. Study background: Isolated intestinal, liver-intestinal, or multivisceral transplants were what recipients had. All of the recipients had induction that used anti-thymocyte globulin, then tacrolimus and steroids for around 3 years.

This CDR3 region has 14 residues. V lost 5 bases, J lost 3 bases, and 13 bases lay in between. Germline CDR1 reads MNHNS; CDR2 reads SASEGT. The method was immunoSEQ multiplex PCR; TCRdb's version includes in-frame clones alone and lacks a portion of them. Counted here are about 19,000 clones, roughly 90% occurring once; the ten biggest clones make up 1.9%. The TCR comes from a human patient who received an intestinal transplant, so some T cells may come from the graft donor. This chain connects TRBV6-1 to TRBJ2-5, with D possibly matching TRBD1 (6 bases). The specimen was PBMCs, collected about 350 days after transplant. DNA for the CDR3: TGTGCCAGCAGTTATCCCGGACAGAAAGAGACCCAGTACTTC. Its translation is CASSYPGQKETQYF.